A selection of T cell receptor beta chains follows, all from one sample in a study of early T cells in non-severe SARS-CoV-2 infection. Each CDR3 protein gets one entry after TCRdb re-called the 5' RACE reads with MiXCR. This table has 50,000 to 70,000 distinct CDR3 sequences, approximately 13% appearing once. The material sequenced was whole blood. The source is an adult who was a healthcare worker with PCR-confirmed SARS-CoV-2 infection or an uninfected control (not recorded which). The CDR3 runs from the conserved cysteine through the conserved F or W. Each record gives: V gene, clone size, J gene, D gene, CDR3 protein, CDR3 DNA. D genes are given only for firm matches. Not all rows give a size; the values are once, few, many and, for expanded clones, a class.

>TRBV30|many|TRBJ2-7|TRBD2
CAWSPAGGGRRMGTEQYF
TGTGCCTGGAGTCCTGCCGGGGGGGGGCGCAGGATGGGAACCGAGCAGTACTTC
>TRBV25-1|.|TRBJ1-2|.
CATAQNYGYTF
TGTGCCACCGCTCAGAACTATGGCTACACCTTC
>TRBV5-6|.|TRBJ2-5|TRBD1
CASSHGVADRGLRETQYF
TGTGCCAGCAGCCACGGGGTGGCGGACAGGGGGCTCCGAGAGACCCAGTACTTC
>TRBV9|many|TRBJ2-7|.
CASSRGGLEEEQYF
TGTGCCAGTTCACGAGGGGGGCTGGAGGAGGAGCAGTACTTC
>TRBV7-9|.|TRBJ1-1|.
CASSLTQVEAQAFF
TGTGCCAGCAGCTTGACCCAGGTTGAGGCACAAGCTTTCTTT
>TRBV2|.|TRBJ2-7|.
CASSHLYEQYF
TGTGCCAGCAGTCATCTCTACGAGCAGTACTTC
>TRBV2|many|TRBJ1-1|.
CASKGYTEAFF
TGTGCCAGCAAGGGCTACACTGAAGCTTTCTTT
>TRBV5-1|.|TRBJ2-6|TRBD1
CASSQGALGANVLTF
TGCGCCAGCAGCCAGGGGGCACTAGGGGCCAACGTCCTGACTTTC
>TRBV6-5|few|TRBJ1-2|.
CASSYGQYYGYTF
TGTGCCAGCAGTTACGGCCAGTACTATGGCTACACCTTC
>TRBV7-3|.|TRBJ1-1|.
CASSLGGAAQAFF
TGTGCCAGCAGCTTGGGGGGTGCCGCCCAAGCTTTCTTT
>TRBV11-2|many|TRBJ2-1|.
CASSLAFSGAEQFF
TGTGCCAGCAGCTTAGCTTTCTCGGGGGCTGAGCAGTTCTTC
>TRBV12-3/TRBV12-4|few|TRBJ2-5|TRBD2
CASSLMGGAGGPVETQYF
TGTGCCAGCTCCTTAATGGGGGGAGCGGGGGGACCCGTTGAGACCCAGTACTTC
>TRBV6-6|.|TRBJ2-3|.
CASSWGFTSTDTQYF
TGTGCCAGCAGTTGGGGTTTTACTAGCACAGATACGCAGTATTTT
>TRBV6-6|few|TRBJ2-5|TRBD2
CASTHSGRGAQETQYF
TGTGCCAGCACCCACTCGGGGCGGGGGGCTCAAGAGACCCAGTACTTC
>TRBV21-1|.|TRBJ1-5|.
CASSKTGGASNQPQHF
TGTGCCAGCAGCAAAACAGGGGGCGCGAGCAATCAGCCCCAGCATTTT
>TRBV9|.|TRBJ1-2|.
CASSVVGRGYTF
TGTGCCAGCAGCGTAGTCGGTAGAGGCTACACCTTC
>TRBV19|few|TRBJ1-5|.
CASSIDRGRPQHF
TGTGCCAGTAGTATAGATCGGGGTCGGCCCCAGCATTTT
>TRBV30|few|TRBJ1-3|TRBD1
CAWRRQGASGNTIYF
TGTGCCTGGAGAAGACAGGGGGCTTCCGGAAACACCATATATTTT
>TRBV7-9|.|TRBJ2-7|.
CASSHPGQRNEQYF
TGTGCCAGCAGTCACCCGGGGCAGCGTAACGAGCAGTACTTC
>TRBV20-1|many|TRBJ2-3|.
CSARGNPPSDPDTQYF
TGCAGTGCTAGAGGGAATCCCCCTAGCGACCCAGATACGCAGTATTTT
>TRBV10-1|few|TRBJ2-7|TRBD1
CASSRDRGKTYEQYF
TGCGCCAGCTCCCGGGACAGGGGCAAGACCTACGAGCAGTACTTC
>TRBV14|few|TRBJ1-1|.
CASSKGWMNTEAFF
TGTGCCAGCAGCAAGGGCTGGATGAACACTGAAGCTTTCTTT
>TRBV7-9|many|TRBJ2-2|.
CASSLRDIDTGELFF
TGTGCCAGCAGCTTACGTGACATTGACACCGGGGAGCTGTTTTTT
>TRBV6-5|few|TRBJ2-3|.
CASSSPIVQGTDTQYF
TGTGCCAGCAGCTCACCTATAGTTCAGGGCACAGATACGCAGTATTTT
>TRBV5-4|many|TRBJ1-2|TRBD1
CATEDRDRAYGYTF
TGTGCCACCGAGGATCGGGACAGGGCCTATGGCTACACCTTC
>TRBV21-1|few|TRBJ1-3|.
CASRKTQGRSGNTIYF
TGTGCCAGCAGAAAAACCCAGGGCCGCTCTGGAAACACCATATATTTT
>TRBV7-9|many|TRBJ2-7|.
CASSLPRGGPNYEQYF
TGTGCCAGCAGCTTACCAAGGGGGGGCCCCAACTACGAGCAGTACTTC
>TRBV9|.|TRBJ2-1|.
CASSVTVGSYNEQFF
TGTGCCAGCAGCGTAACAGTGGGCTCCTACAATGAGCAGTTCTTC
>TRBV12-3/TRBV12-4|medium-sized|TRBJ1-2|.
CASSPPRVHSFYGYTF
TGTGCCAGCAGTCCCCCCCGGGTCCACTCTTTTTATGGCTACACCTTC
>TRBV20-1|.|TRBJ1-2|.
CSATPRTATPNYGYTF
TGCAGTGCTACCCCTAGGACAGCGACACCTAACTATGGCTACACCTTC
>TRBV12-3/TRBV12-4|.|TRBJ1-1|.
CASSLVAGGPIF
TGTGCCAGCAGTTTAGTTGCGGGAGGGCCTATCTTT
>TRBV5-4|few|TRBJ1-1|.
CASRQPGRENTEAFF
TGTGCCAGCAGGCAACCAGGACGGGAGAACACTGAAGCTTTCTTT
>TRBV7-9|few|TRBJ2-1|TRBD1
CASSTGTGEQFF
TGTGCCAGCAGCACTGGGACAGGGGAGCAGTTCTTC
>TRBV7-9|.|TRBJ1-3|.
CASSLAGRLPLNTIYF
TGTGCCAGCAGCCTAGCCGGACGGTTACCTCTGAACACCATATATTTT
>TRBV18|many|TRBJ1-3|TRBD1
CASSRTGDGNTIYF
TGTGCCAGCTCACGGACAGGGGACGGAAACACCATATATTTT
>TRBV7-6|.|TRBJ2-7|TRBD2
CASSFFSSGDYEQYF
TGTGCCAGCAGCTTTTTTTCGAGCGGGGACTACGAGCAGTACTTC
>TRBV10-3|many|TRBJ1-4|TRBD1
CAISVGQGAEEKLFF
TGTGCCATCAGTGTGGGACAGGGGGCGGAGGAAAAACTGTTTTTT
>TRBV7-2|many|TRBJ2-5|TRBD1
CASSSDRARKTQYF
TGTGCCAGCAGCTCGGACAGGGCAAGGAAGACCCAGTACTTC
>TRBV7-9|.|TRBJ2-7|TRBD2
CASTSGLAGIHEQYF
TGTGCCAGCACCTCCGGACTAGCGGGTATCCACGAGCAGTACTTC
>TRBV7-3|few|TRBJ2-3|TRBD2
CASSLTRTSGGPTDTQYF
TGTGCCAGCAGCTTAACTAGGACTAGCGGGGGGCCCACAGATACGCAGTATTTT
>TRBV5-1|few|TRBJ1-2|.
CASSPDGLNYGYTF
TGCGCCAGCAGCCCCGATGGGCTGAACTATGGCTACACCTTC
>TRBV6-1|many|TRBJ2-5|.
CASSERWKGWGWKTQYF
TGTGCCAGCAGTGAAAGATGGAAGGGATGGGGTTGGAAGACCCAGTACTTC
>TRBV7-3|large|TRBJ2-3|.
CASSFWGNPTDTQYF
TGTGCCAGCAGCTTTTGGGGGAACCCCACAGATACGCAGTATTTT
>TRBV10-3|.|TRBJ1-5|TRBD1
CAISGGQVNSNQPQHF
TGTGCCATCAGTGGCGGACAGGTTAATAGCAATCAGCCCCAGCATTTT
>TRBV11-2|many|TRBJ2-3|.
CASSLGDGGLLDTQYF
TGTGCCAGCAGCTTGGGCGACGGGGGATTATTGGATACGCAGTATTTT
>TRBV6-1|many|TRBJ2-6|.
CASTGSSSSGANVLTF
TGTGCCAGCACAGGCAGCTCAAGCTCTGGGGCCAACGTCCTGACTTTC